This TCR beta chain comes out of a study of T cell clones after liver transplantation. Study-level points and caveats: Migration into the graft, not deletion, may explain lost graft donor-reactive T cells.

Notes on this clone: Antigen: not known.

The table came from immunoSEQ multiplex PCR; TCRdb's copy has only in-frame clones and leaves some out. This table has around 71,000 clones, 80% appearing once. This receptor was identified in a human patient who received a liver transplant. A share of the T cells may be of graft donor origin. This specimen was CD4+ T cells from blood, taken 12 months after liver transplant.

This chain's CDR3 is CASSPRAWNEQYF. CDR3 sequence (DNA): TGTGCCAGCAGCCCCCGGGCCTGGAACGAGCAGTACTTC. V gene TRBV11-1 combines with J gene TRBJ2-7; D is uncertain. Germline V CDR1 and CDR2: SGHAT, FQDESV (reference sequence). The CDR3 sequence is 13 residues long. V lost 5 bases and J 5 bases, leaving 13 bases between the germline ends.